This T cell receptor beta chain was documented in a study of blood T cell repertoires in COVID-19. At the level of the study: Acute and convalescent COVID-19 specimens originated in the United States, Italy and Spain. Sources were T cells, B-cell-depleted T cells, or PBMCs; the material itself was cDNA or gDNA.

Libraries were prepared by immunoSEQ multiplex PCR; TCRdb keeps only in-frame clonotypes and omits some of them. The sample carries approximately 180,000 clones, 78% recorded once. This TCR was recovered from a woman aged 50 to 60 who had recovered from COVID-19. The source material was PBMCs or T cells enriched from blood (not recorded which).

The CDR3 DNA sequence: TGTGCCAGCAGTTACACGGGACAGGGGCTCCACGAGCAGTACTTC. This sequence encodes CASSYTGQGLHEQYF. This chain joins TRBV6-2 or TRBV6-3 and TRBJ2-7; 10 nucleotides line up with TRBD1. V dropped 2 bases and J dropped 5; count of bases not matched to a gene: 6. Germline-derived CDR1 and CDR2 are MNHEY and SVGEGT. This CDR3 has 15 amino acids.